This TCR beta chain is from a study of shared clonotypes between healthy human individuals. The overall study: The donors, a couple of women and a few men, were aged 18 to 49.

Whole-study findings and limits: Genetic and exposure-history diversity was limited by the few donors.

Data came from immunoSEQ multiplex PCR; TCRdb stores just in-frame clones and leaves some out. The repertoire holds more than 450,000 clones, with around 79% as singletons. There were only Caucasian adults among the donors, and all lived in Nashville, Tennessee. Genomic DNA for unsorted samples was obtained from about 90 million PBMCs. Points on this clone: Its specificity is not known.

The germline CDR1 and CDR2 sequences are SGDLS and YYNGEE. Trimming cost V 0 bases and J 5 bases; bases outside gene matches: 2. The CDR3 is 14 amino acids. V and J are TRBV9 and TRBJ2-3; 8 bases agree with TRBD2. The sequence was obtained from a woman in her forties in good health. Some clones in this sample may be carry-over from other donors' samples. Sequencing used PBMCs. CDR3 sequence (DNA): TGTGCCAGCAGCGTAGATCTAGCGGGAGATACGCAGTATTTT. It specifies CASSVDLAGDTQYF.